This TCR beta chain was documented in a study of CD8+ T cells in alopecia areata listed by TCRdb under 2018. Regarding the study in general: Treated patients were enrolled in an open-label pilot trial of oral tofacitinib, 5 to 10 mg twice daily, for moderate-to-severe alopecia areata. Patients received tofacitinib for 6 to 18 months and were then followed off drug for 6 months to check for delayed response and recurrence. The SALT score, which quantifies the percentage of affected scalp surface area, was used to measure disease severity in treated patients. To study T cell clonal expansion in alopecia areata, the researchers applied high-throughput TCRbeta sequencing to both the C3H/HeJ mouse model and human patients. In humans, TCRbeta sequencing was performed on scalp tissue and on sorted CD4+ and CD8+ peripheral blood T cells from healthy controls and from patients with patchy or totalis/universalis alopecia areata. Biopsies were taken from tofacitinib-treated patients at baseline and again at 4 and 24 weeks into treatment, and several of those patients also had a later scalp biopsy. Scalp clonality was compared across normal scalp (n=4), patchy alopecia areata scalp (n=8), and alopecia totalis/universalis scalp (n=8). RNA was extracted with the PAXgene miRNA kit for fixed scalp, the miRNeasy kit for PBMCs, and the RNeasy kit for mouse skin. immunoSEQ multiplex PCR using 35 Vbeta forward primers and 13 Jbeta reverse primers was used to amplify TCRbeta CDR3 regions.

V sheds 4 bases and J sheds 5 bases, leaving 12 bases between their ends. Reading from cysteine to phenylalanine, the CDR3 counts 13 amino acids. The only DNA kept is the CDR3, 39 bases in frame from the first base. From a lookup of the germline V gene, CDR1 and CDR2 are SGHRS and YFSETQ. In regard to this clone: Its antigen is still unknown. The record has no base qualities; no much larger clone is one base away.

The sample's time point label is to be understood as: more than 3 weeks on oral tofacitinib. The sample's treatment or condition, from its label and the paper: oral pan-JAK inhibitor, 5-10 mg twice daily. From alopecia areata patients, peripheral blood was collected along with lesional scalp punch biopsies. Human scalp biopsies went straight into PAXgene tissue containers for immediate fixation. The library came from the immunoSEQ multiplex PCR assay. RNA was extracted from all samples and reverse transcribed into cDNA, which served as template for TCR sequencing. SuperScript III was used to make first-strand cDNA, primed with a 2:1 mix of oligo-dT and random hexamers. A synthetic immune receptor repertoire was used to assess amplification bias, and residual bias was removed computationally. The original pipeline was this. Raw reads were preprocessed to remove errors, and CDR3 was defined according to IMGT conventions as the region from the conserved cysteine to phenylalanine. Clonality was computed as 1 minus the Shannon entropy, with the entropy normalized by log2 of the number of productive unique TCRs. Whether scalp clones were CD4 or CD8 was inferred by matching scalp TCRbeta sequences against CD4 and CD8 repertoires sorted from blood. Sourced from immuneACCESS, this table was stored by TCRdb with only in-frame sequences that have V and J called. A share of the clones is absent; for the studies checked, an unresolved V gene accounts for under half, and the remainder has no known explanation. That table furnishes V, J and clone size, whereas the DNA furnished D and trimming. In this sample the table shows fewer than 8,000 clones, 64% of which occur a single time. The ten largest make up about an eighth of the sample.

Overall study results and their limits: Tofacitinib significantly lowered scalp clonality and the number of expanded CD8+ clones among the top 100 scalp clones. Compared with normal scalp, lesional scalp had higher clonality and more expanded CD8+ clones, particularly in alopecia totalis/universalis, a pattern that suggests antigenic drive. Many expanded lesional clones were found to persist in scalp and blood during tofacitinib treatment, and relapse after treatment cessation may be partly explained by this persistence. Unlike mouse skin, where gammadelta T cells dominate, normal human skin contains resident alphabeta T cells that get sequenced too, which complicates analysis of the scalp TCR repertoire. TCR sequences shared between patients were less clear than in mice, possibly partly because of HLA diversity in the patient population. The treated cohort was small, with a single nonresponder, so links between baseline CD8+ expansion and response need larger studies.

This TCR came from a human donor with alopecia areata. This chain joins TRBV5-1 to TRBJ1-2; TRBD1 is a weak D gene call, 5 bases matching. Sequenced here: skin, sampled at week 4, from a patient treated with tofacitinib. The DNA sequence is as follows: TGCGCCAGCAGCGCGGAACCAGGGTATGGCTACACCTTC. Its product reads: CASSAEPGYGYTF.